Listed below are T cell receptor beta chains from one sample, sequenced in a study of Graves' ophthalmopathy and Graves' hyperthyroidism. MiXCR was run by TCRdb on the multiplex PCR reads, yielding one entry per CDR3 protein. The table shows 600,000 to 700,000 distinct CDR3 sequences, with under 50% occurring only once. Material: peripheral blood. Source of these receptors: an adult man with Graves' ophthalmopathy. Each CDR3 is given with its conserved first and last residue. A D gene is named only where the DNA matches it firmly. Clone size appears in some rows only: once, few, many, or a class for an expanded clone.

V gene	J gene	clone size	D gene	CDR3 protein	CDR3 DNA
TRBV25-1	TRBJ2-1	NA	TRBD2	CASSSRTSGRYNEQFF	TGTGCCAGCAGCTCGCGGACTAGCGGTCGATACAATGAGCAGTTCTTC
TRBV2	TRBJ1-4	NA	TRBD1	CASSQGTDLEKLFF	TGTGCCAGCAGCCAAGGGACAGATCTTGAAAAACTGTTTTTT
TRBV10-3	TRBJ2-7	NA	NA	CAISEWEKSYEQYF	TGTGCCATCAGTGAGTGGGAGAAAAGCTACGAGCAGTACTTC
TRBV10-3	TRBJ2-7	few	TRBD1	CASSSTRRTGRYEQYF	TGTGCCAGCAGTTCAACCCGACGGACAGGGCGCTACGAGCAGTACTTC
TRBV20-1	TRBJ2-7	NA	TRBD2	CSAPAQVAGDTYEQYF	TGCAGTGCTCCAGCCCAGGTAGCGGGTGACACGTACGAGCAGTACTTC
TRBV25-1	TRBJ2-6	NA	NA	CASYIGASGANVLTF	TGTGCCAGCTATATAGGGGCTTCTGGGGCCAACGTCCTGACTTTC
TRBV9	TRBJ1-6	many	NA	CASSGDSLNSPLHF	TGTGCCAGCAGCGGTGACAGTCTCAATTCACCCCTCCACTTT
TRBV10-3	TRBJ2-6	NA	NA	CAISAGVDTEAF	TGTGCCATCAGTGCAGGGGTGGATACTGAAGCTTTC
TRBV24-1	TRBJ1-5	NA	NA	CATSWRQAGNQPQHF	TGTGCCACCAGTTGGCGGCAGGCCGGCAATCAGCCCCAGCATTTT
TRBV19	TRBJ1-1	NA	NA	CAICASIGTENTEAFF	NA
TRBV6-1	TRBJ2-7	many	TRBD1	CASSEDRNEQYF	TGTGCCAGCAGTGAGGACAGGAACGAGCAGTACTTC
TRBV20-1	TRBJ2-5	NA	NA	CSASREQETQYF	TGCAGTGCCTCCAGGGAGCAAGAGACCCAGTACTTC
TRBV12-3/TRBV12-4	TRBJ1-3	many	TRBD1	CASSWTGVAGNTIYF	TGTGCCAGCAGTTGGACAGGGGTAGCGGGAAACACCATATATTTT
TRBV10-3	TRBJ2-5	NA	NA	CAIGGVQETQYF	TGTGCCATCGGCGGCGTCCAAGAGACCCAGTACTTC
TRBV10-3	TRBJ1-5	NA	NA	CAISDQGNQPQHF	TGTGCCATCAGTGACCAGGGAAATCAGCCCCAGCATTTT
TRBV7-2	TRBJ1-6	many	NA	CASSLDSNSPLHF	TGTGCCAGCAGCCTCGACAGTAATTCACCCCTCCACTTT
TRBV29-1	TRBJ2-5	many	TRBD1	CSVEKGQAFQETQYF	TGCAGCGTTGAGAAGGGACAGGCTTTCCAAGAGACCCAGTACTTC
TRBV2	TRBJ1-2	many	TRBD1	CASSRQGDYGYTF	TGTGCCAGCAGCAGACAGGGTGACTATGGCTACACCTTC
TRBV5-1	TRBJ2-5	many	NA	CASSSRQGEETQYF	TGCGCCAGCAGTTCGCGACAAGGGGAAGAGACCCAGTACTTC
TRBV12-3/TRBV12-4	TRBJ2-7	many	NA	CASRAPGGEQYF	TGTGCCAGCAGAGCGCCCGGGGGCGAGCAGTACTTC
TRBV25-1	TRBJ2-7	NA	TRBD1	CASSINRDRVHEQYF	TGTGCCAGCAGTATTAACCGGGACAGGGTACACGAGCAGTACTTC
TRBV7-3	TRBJ2-1	few	NA	CASSLRGRGGEQFF	TGTGCCAGCAGCTTACGGGGGAGAGGGGGTGAGCAGTTCTTC
TRBV2	TRBJ1-1	many	NA	CASSGSRATEAFF	TGTGCCAGCAGTGGCAGCAGGGCAACTGAAGCTTTCTTT
TRBV4-3	TRBJ2-6	many	NA	CASSQDGGTGANVLTF	TGCGCCAGCAGCCAAGATGGCGGGACTGGGGCCAACGTCCTGACTTTC
TRBV5-1	TRBJ2-2	many	TRBD1	CASSPPGQGFTGELFF	TGCGCCAGCAGCCCGCCGGGACAGGGATTCACCGGGGAGCTGTTTTTT
TRBV10-3	TRBJ2-7	many	NA	CATGKSDPYEQYF	TGTGCCACCGGTAAATCGGACCCCTACGAGCAGTACTTC